This T cell receptor beta chain was observed in a study of blood T cell repertoires in COVID-19. Study details: Samples representing acute and convalescent COVID-19 were sourced from the United States, Italy and Spain. T cells, B-cell-depleted T cells, or PBMCs supplied cDNA or gDNA.

In the authors' methods: By means of reference gene primer amplification, nucleated cell counts were estimated. The method was immunoSEQ multiplex PCR; TCRdb's version includes in-frame clones alone and lacks a portion of them. Clone size and V and J calls were adopted from that table, with D and trimming inferred from the DNA. Of 400,000 to 450,000 clones in the sample, around nine tenths were seen once. This CDR3 spans 17 amino acids. Germline lookup yields CDR1 SGHRS and CDR2 YFSETQ. Trimming took 5 bases from V and 3 from J; bases not matched to a gene: 12. A Seattle source enrolled patients during active infection and followed them longitudinally.

This receptor was identified in a woman between 40 and 55 years old with COVID-19, enrolled during active disease. The V gene is TRBV5-1, the J gene TRBJ1-1; 11 bases are a match to TRBD1. Sequencing was carried out using peripheral blood. This CDR3 is CASSLRDRGAYDTEAFF. CDR3 DNA sequence: TGCGCCAGCAGTCTCCGGGACAGGGGGGCCTACGACACTGAAGCTTTCTTT.